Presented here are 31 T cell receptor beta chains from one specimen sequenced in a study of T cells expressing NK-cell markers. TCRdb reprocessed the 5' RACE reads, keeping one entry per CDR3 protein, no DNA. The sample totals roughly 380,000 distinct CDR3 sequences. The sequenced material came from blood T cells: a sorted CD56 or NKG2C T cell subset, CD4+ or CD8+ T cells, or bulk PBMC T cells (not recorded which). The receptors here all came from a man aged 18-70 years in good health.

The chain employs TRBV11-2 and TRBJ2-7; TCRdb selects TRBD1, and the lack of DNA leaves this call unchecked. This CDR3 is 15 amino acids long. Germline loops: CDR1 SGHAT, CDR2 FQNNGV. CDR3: CASRTPGQGNYEQYF.

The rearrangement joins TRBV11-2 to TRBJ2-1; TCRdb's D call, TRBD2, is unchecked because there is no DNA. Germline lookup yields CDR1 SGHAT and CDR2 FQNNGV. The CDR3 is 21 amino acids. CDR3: CASSPYTGTSGGAGPLNEQFF.

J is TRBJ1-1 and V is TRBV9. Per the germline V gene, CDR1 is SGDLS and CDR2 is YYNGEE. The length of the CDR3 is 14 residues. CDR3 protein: CASSVGLGSTEAFF.

The CDR3 sequence: CASSRAGMGTDTQYF. This chain uses TRBV7-9 with TRBJ2-3; the TCRdb call, TRBD2, lacks DNA for checking. Germline assignment: CDR1 SEHNR and CDR2 FQNEAQ (reference sequence). This CDR3 has 15 amino acids.

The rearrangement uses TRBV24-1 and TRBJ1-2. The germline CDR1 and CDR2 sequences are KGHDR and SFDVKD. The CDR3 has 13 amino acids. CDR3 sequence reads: CATSDQGLYGYTF.

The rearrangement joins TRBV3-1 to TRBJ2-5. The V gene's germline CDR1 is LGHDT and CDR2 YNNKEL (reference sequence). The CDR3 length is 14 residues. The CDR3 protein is CASSRSKSQETQYF.

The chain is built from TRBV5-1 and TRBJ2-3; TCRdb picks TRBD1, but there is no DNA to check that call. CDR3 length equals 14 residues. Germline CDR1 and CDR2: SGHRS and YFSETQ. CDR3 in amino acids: CASSDRPPTDTQYF.

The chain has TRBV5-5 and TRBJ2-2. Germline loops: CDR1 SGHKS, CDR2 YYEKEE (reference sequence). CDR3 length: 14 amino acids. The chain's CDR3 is CASSWVNTGELFFF.

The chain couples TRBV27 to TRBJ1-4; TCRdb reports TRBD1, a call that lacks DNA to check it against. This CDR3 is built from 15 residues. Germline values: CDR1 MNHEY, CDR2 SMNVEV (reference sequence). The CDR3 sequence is CASSLSGTGAEKLFF.

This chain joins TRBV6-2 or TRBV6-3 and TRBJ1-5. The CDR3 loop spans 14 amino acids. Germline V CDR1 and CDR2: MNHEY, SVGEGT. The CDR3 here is CASSYVGVSQPQHF.

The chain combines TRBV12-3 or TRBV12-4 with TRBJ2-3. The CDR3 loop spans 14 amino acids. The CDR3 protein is CASTLGLSTDTQYF.

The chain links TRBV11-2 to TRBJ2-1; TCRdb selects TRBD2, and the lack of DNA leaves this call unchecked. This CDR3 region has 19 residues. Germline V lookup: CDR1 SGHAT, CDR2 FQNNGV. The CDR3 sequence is CASSYRTSGGPSPYNEQFF.

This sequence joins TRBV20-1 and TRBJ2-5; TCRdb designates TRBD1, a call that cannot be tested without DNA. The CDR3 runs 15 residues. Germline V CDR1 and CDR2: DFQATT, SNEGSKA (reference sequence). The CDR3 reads CSASVPGAKQETQYF.

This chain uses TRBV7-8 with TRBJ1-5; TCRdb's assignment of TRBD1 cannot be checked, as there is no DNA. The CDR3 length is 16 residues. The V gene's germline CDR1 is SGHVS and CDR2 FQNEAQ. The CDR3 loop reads CASSPVSGGRNQPQHF.

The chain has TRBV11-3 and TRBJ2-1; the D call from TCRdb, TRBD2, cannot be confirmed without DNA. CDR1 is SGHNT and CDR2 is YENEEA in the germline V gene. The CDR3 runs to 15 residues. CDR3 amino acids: CASSSRASGANEQFF.

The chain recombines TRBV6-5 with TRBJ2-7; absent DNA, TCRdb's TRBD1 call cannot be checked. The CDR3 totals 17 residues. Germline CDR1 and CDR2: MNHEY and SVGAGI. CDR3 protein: CASTTTRRGQGKSEQYF.

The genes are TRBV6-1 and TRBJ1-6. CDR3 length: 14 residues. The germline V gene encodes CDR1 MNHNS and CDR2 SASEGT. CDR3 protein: CASNRTRNNSPLHF.

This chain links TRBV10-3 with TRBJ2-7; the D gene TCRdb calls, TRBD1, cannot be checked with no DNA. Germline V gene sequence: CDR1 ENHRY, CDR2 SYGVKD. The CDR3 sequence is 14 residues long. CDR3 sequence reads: CAISWTGLTYEQYF.

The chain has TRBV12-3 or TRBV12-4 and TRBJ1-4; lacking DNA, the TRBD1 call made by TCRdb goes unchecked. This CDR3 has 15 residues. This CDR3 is CASSLRTATNEKLFF.

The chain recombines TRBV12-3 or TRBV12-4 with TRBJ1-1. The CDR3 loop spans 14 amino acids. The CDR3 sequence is CASSLGIERGEAFF.

CDR3 sequence: CASGVLETLEQYF. J is TRBJ2-7 and V is TRBV2. The CDR3 sequence is 13 residues long. Germline lookup yields CDR1 SNHLY and CDR2 FYNNEI.

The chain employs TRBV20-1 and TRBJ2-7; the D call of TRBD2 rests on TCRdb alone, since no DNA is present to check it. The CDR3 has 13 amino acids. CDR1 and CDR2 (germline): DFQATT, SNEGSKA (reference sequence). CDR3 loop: CSASGALSYEQYF.

The CDR3 loop is CASSQYLCVRTGTEAFF. The rearrangement links TRBV14 to TRBJ1-1; TCRdb's D gene call, TRBD1, goes unchecked for lack of DNA. This CDR3 spans 17 amino acids. CDR1 SGHDN and CDR2 FVKESK come from the germline V gene.

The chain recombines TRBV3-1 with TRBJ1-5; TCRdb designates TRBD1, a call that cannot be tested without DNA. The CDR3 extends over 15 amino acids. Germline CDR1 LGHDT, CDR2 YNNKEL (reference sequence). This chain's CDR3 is CASSRGTGGNQPQHF.

This chain's CDR3 is CASSTGQGPTGELFF. The rearrangement joins TRBV7-2 to TRBJ2-2; the D call from TCRdb, TRBD1, cannot be confirmed without DNA. CDR1 and CDR2 from the germline V gene are SGHTA and FQGNSA. CDR3 length equals 15 residues.

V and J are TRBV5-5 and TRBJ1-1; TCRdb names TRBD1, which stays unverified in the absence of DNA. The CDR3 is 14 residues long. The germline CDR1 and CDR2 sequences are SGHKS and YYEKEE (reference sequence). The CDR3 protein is CASSWGRGNTEAFF.

Here the CDR3 reads CSAQDSSTNEKLFF. The V and J genes are TRBV20-1 and TRBJ1-4; the D call from TCRdb, TRBD1, cannot be confirmed without DNA. This CDR3 has 14 residues. Germline CDR1 reads DFQATT; CDR2 reads SNEGSKA (reference sequence).

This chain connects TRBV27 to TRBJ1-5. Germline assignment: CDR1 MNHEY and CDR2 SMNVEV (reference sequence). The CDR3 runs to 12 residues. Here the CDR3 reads CASSQPPQPQHF.

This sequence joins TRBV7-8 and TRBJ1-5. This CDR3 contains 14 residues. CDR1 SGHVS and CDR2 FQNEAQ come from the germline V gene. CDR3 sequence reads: CASSRGGGGQPQHF.

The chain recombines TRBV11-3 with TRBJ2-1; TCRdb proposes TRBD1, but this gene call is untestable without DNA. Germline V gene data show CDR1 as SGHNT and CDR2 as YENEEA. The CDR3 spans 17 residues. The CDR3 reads CASSLGGQGFQYNEQFF. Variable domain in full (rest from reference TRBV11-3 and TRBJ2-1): EAGVVQSPRYKIIEKKQPVAFWCNPISGHNTLYWYLQNLGQGPELLIRYENEEAVDDSQLPKDRFSAERLKGVDSTLKIQPAELGDSAVYLCASSLGGQGFQYNEQFFGPGTRLTVL.

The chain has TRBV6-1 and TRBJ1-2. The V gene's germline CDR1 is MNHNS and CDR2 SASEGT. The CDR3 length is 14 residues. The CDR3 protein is CASSEHLGVSGYTF.